One sample yielded the 30 T cell receptor beta chains listed below, sequenced in a study of cytomegalovirus exposure and HLA in healthy donors. The primer mix had 60 Vbeta and 13 Jbeta primers. The repertoire was sequenced with immunoSEQ multiplex PCR; TCRdb's copy has only in-frame clones and lacks some. The data contain more than 100,000 clones, 74% of them singletons. Sequencing used PBMCs. These receptors were taken from a woman aged 45-65 years in good health and CMV-seropositive.

J is TRBJ2-3 and V is TRBV6-5, with a possible D match to TRBD2 (5 bases). The germline gives CDR1 MNHEY, CDR2 SVGAGI. Trimming cost V 5 bases and J 4 bases, with 16 bases left between them. The CDR3 is 15 amino acids. CDR3: CASSPLSDAADTQYF. DNA of the CDR3: TGTGCCAGCAGTCCCCTTAGCGATGCGGCAGATACGCAGTATTTT.

The chain couples TRBV5-4 to TRBJ2-7; 9 bases align to TRBD1. The CDR3 is 16 amino acids. V shed 3 bases and J 2 bases; nucleotides not matched to a gene: 9. CDR1 is SGHNT and CDR2 is YYREEE in the germline V gene (reference sequence). The CDR3 DNA follows: TGTGCCAGCAGCTCGGGTGTGGACAGGGGAACCTACGAGCAGTACTTC. Translating gives CASSSGVDRGTYEQYF.

The chain links TRBV19 to TRBJ2-5; TRBD1 matches 10 bases. V lost 5 bases and J lost 1; bases outside the gene matches: 7. In germline, CDR1 is LNHDA, CDR2 SQIVND (reference sequence). This CDR3 is 16 amino acids long. This CDR3 reads CASSPRTGGFQETQYF. The CDR3 DNA follows: TGTGCCAGTAGTCCCCGGACAGGGGGTTTCCAAGAGACCCAGTACTTC.

This clone was seen just once. This chain uses TRBV9 with TRBJ2-5, with D hard to call. V was shortened by 2 bases and J by 4 bases, with 9 bases between the two germline ends. The CDR3 has 13 amino acids. Germline V lookup: CDR1 SGDLS, CDR2 YYNGEE. CDR3 in amino acids: CASSVLERETQYF. In nucleotides, the CDR3 is TGTGCCAGCAGCGTTTTAGAAAGAGAGACCCAGTACTTC.

V and J are TRBV4-2 and TRBJ1-6; D might be TRBD1 (6 bases). CDR1 and CDR2 from the germline V gene are LGHNA and YNFKEQ. V gave up 2 bases and J gave up 9 bases, with 20 bases separating them. CDR3 size: 17 residues. The CDR3 loop reads CASSQYSRGFLPSPLHF. In nucleotides, the CDR3 is TGTGCCAGCAGCCAATATTCTAGGGGGTTCCTACCTTCACCCCTCCACTTT.

The rearrangement joins TRBV5-1 to TRBJ2-5; D possibly corresponds to TRBD1 (5 bases). The CDR3 length is 15 residues. The germline V and J ends were trimmed by 0 bases and 1 base, with 10 bases remaining between them. Germline CDR1 reads SGHRS; CDR2 reads YFSETQ. CDR3 coding DNA: TGCGCCAGCAGCTTGGTTGCAGGGCTCCAAGAGACCCAGTACTTC. It translates to CASSLVAGLQETQYF.

This chain connects TRBV9 to TRBJ2-5, with D tentatively TRBD2 (6 bases). The CDR3 covers 14 residues. Trimming shortened V by 3 bases and J by 4 bases, and 13 bases separated the two germline ends. CDR1 and CDR2 (germline): SGDLS, YYNGEE. The CDR3: CASSATRRGETQYF. The CDR3 region has the DNA TGTGCCAGCAGCGCGACTAGGAGAGGAGAGACCCAGTACTTC.

This chain joins TRBV5-1 and TRBJ2-2; possible D gene TRBD1, 5 bases. Germline loops: CDR1 SGHRS, CDR2 YFSETQ. This CDR3 is built from 13 residues. The V and J ends lost 0 bases and 6 bases respectively, with 6 bases between them. CDR3 in amino acids: CASSLGQPGELFF. The CDR3 DNA reads as TGCGCCAGCAGCTTGGGACAGCCCGGGGAGCTGTTTTTT.

Concerning this clone: A junction end diverges from the germline sequence, so it may reflect a read error. The V call is TRBV7-9, the J call TRBJ1-5, with TRBD1 identical over 7 bases. Germline V lookup: CDR1 SEHNR, CDR2 FQNEAQ (reference sequence). This CDR3 contains 18 residues. The CDR3 is CSSSLDTGTVDSNQPQHF. CDR3 DNA: TGTTCCAGCAGCTTAGATACCGGGACAGTAGATAGCAATCAGCCCCAGCATTTT.

This clone was counted many times. The chain uses TRBV6-5 and TRBJ2-3; possibly TRBD2 for D (6 bases). The CDR3 has 11 residues. V lost 6 bases and J lost 9, with 10 bases in between. From germline, CDR1 is MNHEY and CDR2 SVGAGI. CDR3 protein: CASSNGLTQYF. The CDR3 bases are TGTGCCAGCAGCAACGGACTAACGCAGTATTTT.

This rearrangement joins TRBV21-1 to TRBJ2-3; TRBD2, the table's D call, was not compared with the DNA. TRBV21-1 has pseudogene status. There are 17 residues in the CDR3. The CDR3 loop is CASSKALMAGGPDTQYF. For the CDR3, the DNA is TGTGCCAGCAGCAAAGCCCTTATGGCGGGGGGGCCGGATACGCAGTATTTT.

This chain joins TRBV27 and TRBJ1-6; 11 bases are shared with TRBD1. The CDR3 consists of 17 residues. Per the germline V gene, CDR1 is MNHEY and CDR2 is SMNVEV (reference sequence). V shed 8 bases and J 11 bases; nucleotides not matched to a gene: 17. This CDR3 reads CASRPWRLGTGGTPLHF. Written as DNA, the CDR3 is TGTGCCAGCCGTCCCTGGCGCCTCGGGACAGGGGGTACACCCCTCCACTTT.

This clone was found a few times. This sequence joins TRBV7-9 and TRBJ1-2; no definite D call. The CDR3 has 14 residues. Trimming shortened V by 6 bases and J by 6 bases, and 17 bases separated the two germline ends. From germline, CDR1 is SEHNR and CDR2 FQNEAQ (reference sequence). The CDR3 loop reads CASRFLGSIDGYTF. CDR3 sequence (DNA): TGTGCCAGCAGGTTTCTCGGGTCGATAGATGGCTACACCTTC.

The V and J genes are TRBV5-6 and TRBJ2-7; no reliable D call. CDR3 length: 13 residues. Trimming pared 6 bases from V and 6 bases from J, leaving 16 bases between. The V gene's germline CDR1 is SGHDT and CDR2 YYEEEE. The DNA of the CDR3 is TGTGCCAGCAACGACCCCACGCGGCGCGAGCAGTACTTC. This codes for CASNDPTRREQYF. Together with reference TRBV5-6 and TRBJ2-7, the CDR3 gives the full variable domain: DAGVTQSPTHLIKTRGQQVTLRCSPKSGHDTVSWYQQALGQGPQFIFQYYEEEERQRGNFPDRFSGHQFPNYSSELNVNALLLGDSALYLCASNDPTRREQYFGPGTRLTVT.

The chain uses TRBV18 and TRBJ1-1, with D perhaps matching TRBD1 (6 bases). The CDR3 has 15 amino acids. Germline V CDR1 and CDR2: KGHSH, LQKENI. V shed 9 bases and J shed 1 base, with 18 bases lying between them. CDR3 in amino acids: CASTPTTGANTEAFF. The CDR3 DNA is TGTGCCAGTACACCAACGACAGGCGCGAACACTGAAGCTTTCTTT.

The chain has TRBV29-1 and TRBJ1-2; 11 nucleotides agree with TRBD1. CDR3 size: 13 residues. Germline V gene data show CDR1 as SQVTM and CDR2 as ANQGSEA. Trimming at V came to 6 bases and at J to 6 bases, leaving 6 bases not matched to a gene. The CDR3 here is CSVGDRGVDGYTF. DNA of the CDR3: TGCAGCGTGGGGGACAGGGGGGTTGATGGCTACACCTTC.

The chain carries TRBV6-1 and TRBJ1-3; no clear D gene. V lost 5 bases, J lost 0 bases, and 11 bases lay in between. CDR1 and CDR2 (germline): MNHNS, SASEGT. The CDR3 has 15 amino acids. The CDR3 DNA is TGTGCCAGCAGTCGCCGCGAATTCTCTGGAAACACCATATATTTT. It yields the protein CASSRREFSGNTIYF.

This chain joins TRBV18 and TRBJ1-5, with D hard to call. Deletions cut 6 bases from V and 7 bases from J, with 16 bases between. Germline V gene data show CDR1 as KGHSH and CDR2 as LQKENI. The CDR3 has 14 residues. CDR3 coding DNA: TGTGCCAGCTCCTTACCTGGAGGGAGCCAGCCCCAGCATTTT. The encoded protein is CASSLPGGSQPQHF.

J is TRBJ1-4 and V is TRBV7-9; no definite D call. CDR1 is SEHNR and CDR2 is FQNEAQ in the germline V gene (reference sequence). Trimming shortened V by 5 bases and J by 0 bases, and 7 bases separated the two germline ends. The CDR3 is 14 amino acids. The CDR3 sequence: CASSPPATNEKLFF. The DNA of the CDR3 is TGTGCCAGCAGCCCCCCTGCAACTAATGAAAAACTGTTTTTT.

CDR3 loop: CASSGQAQETQYF. CDR3 bases: TGTGCCAGCAGTGGACAGGCACAAGAGACCCAGTACTTC. V usage is TRBV6-1 and J usage is TRBJ2-5, with D maybe TRBD1 (6 bases). Trimming stripped 4 bases from V and 2 bases from J, with 8 bases between. Germline-derived CDR1 and CDR2 are MNHNS and SASEGT. The CDR3 sequence is 13 residues long.

The CDR3 is CAISESRQGETQYF. The CDR3 DNA reads TGTGCCATCAGTGAGTCCCGACAGGGCGAGACCCAGTACTTC. The chain employs TRBV10-3 and TRBJ2-5, with 7 nucleotides matching TRBD1. This CDR3 spans 14 amino acids. Per the germline V gene, CDR1 is ENHRY and CDR2 is SYGVKD. The V and J ends lost 0 bases and 5 bases, in that order; junction bases with no gene match: 3.

The chain recombines TRBV2 with TRBJ2-2; D may be TRBD2 (6 bases). With 6 bases removed from V and 0 bases from J, the gap between germline ends came to 11 bases. The V gene's germline CDR1 is SNHLY and CDR2 FYNNEI. This CDR3 is 15 amino acids long. CDR3 amino acids: CASREGFANTGELFF. CDR3 in DNA: TGTGCCAGCAGGGAGGGTTTCGCGAACACCGGGGAGCTGTTTTTT.

The V call is TRBV9, the J call TRBJ2-5; TRBD1 matches at 9 bases. The junction had 8 bases not matched to a gene; V was cut back by 3 bases and J by 5 bases. Germline-derived CDR1 and CDR2 are SGDLS and YYNGEE. The CDR3 sequence is 15 residues long. CDR3 nucleotides: TGTGCCAGCAGCGCTCAACAGGGGGCGTTTGAGACCCAGTACTTC. It codes for CASSAQQGAFETQYF.

The V and J genes are TRBV5-1 and TRBJ2-2, with 7 positions matching TRBD2. The V gene end was trimmed by 3 bases and the J gene end by 4 bases; junction bases not matched to a gene: 0. The germline V gene has CDR1 SGHRS and CDR2 YFSETQ. CDR3 length: 13 residues. The CDR3 protein is CASSWEGTGELFF. As DNA, the CDR3 is TGCGCCAGCAGCTGGGAGGGCACCGGGGAGCTGTTTTTT.

This sequence joins TRBV7-9 and TRBJ1-2; TRBD1 agrees at 8 bases. J gave up 0 bases and V 5 bases, and 2 bases lay outside the gene matches. CDR1 and CDR2 from the germline V gene are SEHNR and FQNEAQ (reference sequence). This CDR3 is built from 14 residues. The CDR3 sequence is CASSTQGANYGYTF. CDR3 bases: TGTGCCAGCAGCACACAGGGGGCTAACTATGGCTACACCTTC.

This sequence joins TRBV5-1 and TRBJ2-3; 8 bases are shared with TRBD2. Germline V gene lookup returns CDR1 SGHRS and CDR2 YFSETQ. The CDR3 extends over 15 amino acids. Germline trimming cut 4 bases from V and 2 bases from J; bases unmatched to any gene: 6. The CDR3 bases are TGCGCCAGCAGCCCCAGCGGGGGCCCCACAGATACGCAGTATTTT. Encoded protein: CASSPSGGPTDTQYF.

The rearrangement uses TRBV7-2 and TRBJ1-5, with D unclear. V was clipped by 5 bases and J by 7 bases, with 12 bases between them. The germline V gene has CDR1 SGHTA and CDR2 FQGNSA. The length of the CDR3 is 13 residues. The CDR3 DNA follows: TGTGCCAGCAGCCCCCTGGTACAGCAGCCCCAGCATTTT. Its protein is CASSPLVQQPQHF.

The table lists this clone with a few counts. The genes are TRBV10-2 and TRBJ1-4; tentatively, D is TRBD1 (6 bases). This CDR3 is built from 12 residues. The V end lost 7 bases, the J end lost 7 bases, and 10 bases lay between the germline ends. Germline CDR1 is WSHSY and CDR2 is SAAADI. For the CDR3, the DNA is TGCGCCAGCAAGGGGGGGCCTGAAAAACTGTTTTTT. Amino acids: CASKGGPEKLFF.

The chain couples TRBV19 to TRBJ1-2; perhaps TRBD1 as D (5 bases). The CDR3 is 14 residues long. With 3 bases removed from V and 3 bases from J, the gap between germline ends came to 11 bases. Germline V gives CDR1 LNHDA, CDR2 SQIVND (reference sequence). CDR3 residues: CASSMGRSDYGYTF. The CDR3 nucleotides read TGTGCCAGTAGTATGGGGCGATCCGACTATGGCTACACCTTC.

This clone was counted between two and nine times. The chain links TRBV6-1 to TRBJ1-4; 7 bases line up with TRBD1. This CDR3 spans 13 amino acids. With V trimmed by 7 bases and J by 6 bases, 5 bases remained unmatched. Germline CDR1 is MNHNS and CDR2 is SASEGT. CDR3 bases: TGTGCCAGCAAGGGACAGACCTATGAAAAACTGTTTTTT. As protein: CASKGQTYEKLFF.